A single sample gave rise to the 15 T cell receptor beta chains below, sequenced in a study of T-cell reconstitution after alpha-beta-depleted transplantation in children. The TCRbeta library was prepared with unique molecular identifiers. TCRdb recomputed calls from the PCR reads with MiXCR, one row per CDR3 protein. The repertoire holds some 500,000 distinct CDR3 sequences, with 15% to 20% as singletons. This sample comprised PBMCs from the stem cell graft donor, obtained from the stem cell graft. The receptor source for this set is a human donor who donated a stem cell graft to a child with acute lymphoblastic leukemia.

In its sample, this clonotype was seen a few times. The chain joins TRBV12-3 or TRBV12-4 to TRBJ2-1; the D gene could be TRBD1 or TRBD2 (5 bases each). The V gene lost 6 bases and the J gene lost 4 bases, with 19 bases spanning the gap. This CDR3 has 16 residues. The CDR3 loop is CASRYGLGTLYNEQFF. For the CDR3, the DNA is TGTGCCAGCAGATATGGGCTTGGGACGTTGTACAATGAGCAGTTCTTC.

This chain links TRBV29-1 with TRBJ2-3, with D hard to call. Trimming removed 1 base at V and 1 base at J, with 6 bases between. CDR1 is SQVTM, CDR2 ANQGSEA, per germline. The CDR3 runs to 13 residues. The CDR3 loop reads CSVEGHRTDTQYF. CDR3 coding DNA: TGCAGCGTTGAAGGACACCGCACAGATACGCAGTATTTT.

The V gene is TRBV12-3 or TRBV12-4, the J gene TRBJ1-2; weak D call: TRBD1 (6 bases). The CDR3 spans 14 residues. V was pared by 0 bases and J by 6 bases, with 11 bases between. CDR3 DNA sequence: TGTGCCAGCAGTTTAGCGGCAGGGGAAGATGGCTACACCTTC. Translation gives CASSLAAGEDGYTF.

This clonotype was observed a handful of times. The gene calls are TRBV10-2 and TRBJ1-2; D ambiguous. V was trimmed by 5 bases and J by 6 bases, leaving 10 bases between them. CDR1 and CDR2 (germline): WSHSY, SAAADI. CDR3 size: 12 residues. The CDR3 DNA is TGCGCCAGCAGTTTGGGGAATCATGGCTACACCTTC. It specifies CASSLGNHGYTF.

Only a few counts were recorded for this clonotype. The CDR3 loop is CASSYYSGSTGELFF. The CDR3 DNA sequence: TGTGCCAGCAGTTATTATTCGGGCAGCACCGGGGAGCTGTTTTTT. This chain connects TRBV6-5 to TRBJ2-2; D not resolved. The germline V and J ends were trimmed by 3 bases and 4 bases, with 12 bases remaining between them. The CDR3 has 15 residues. Germline V gene sequence: CDR1 MNHEY, CDR2 SVGAGI.

This chain joins TRBV12-3 or TRBV12-4 and TRBJ2-1, with no clear D. The CDR3 is 15 residues long. V gave up 1 base and J gave up 11 bases, with 18 bases separating them. The CDR3 coding sequence is TGTGCCAGCAGTTTAGGTGGGGAACCTACAAATCAGCAGTTCTTC. This sequence encodes CASSLGGEPTNQQFF.

The rearrangement links TRBV12-3 or TRBV12-4 to TRBJ1-1; the D is unclear. The CDR3 sequence is 13 residues long. V was pared by 6 bases and J by 7 bases, with 15 bases between. CDR3 nucleotide sequence: TGTGCCAGCAGCTGGACCATTCCGGGTGAAGCTTTCTTT. It specifies CASSWTIPGEAFF.

The V and J genes are TRBV27 and TRBJ1-5; a weak D match, TRBD1 (6 bases). The CDR3 extends over 14 amino acids. V lost 3 bases to trimming and J lost 5 bases, with 11 bases between them. Germline V lookup: CDR1 MNHEY, CDR2 SMNVEV (reference sequence). The CDR3 coding sequence is TGTGCCAGCAGTTTCAGGGGCGCCTATCAGCCCCAGCATTTT. This encodes CASSFRGAYQPQHF.

This clonotype was counted only a few times. The chain has TRBV7-9 and TRBJ1-1; D is undetermined. V gave up 4 bases and J gave up 1 base, with 10 bases separating them. The V gene's germline CDR1 is SEHNR and CDR2 FQNEAQ (reference sequence). The CDR3 consists of 14 residues. This chain's CDR3 is CASSSSRWNTEAFF. The CDR3 DNA follows: TGTGCCAGCAGCTCCAGCCGCTGGAACACTGAAGCTTTCTTT.

J is TRBJ2-1 and V is TRBV25-1, with 8 bases that match TRBD1. The CDR3 covers 15 residues. The V gene's germline CDR1 is MGHDK and CDR2 SYGVNS. J lost 2 bases, V lost 2 bases, and 2 bases had no gene match. CDR3 region: CASSEGDRTYNEQFF. The CDR3 nucleotides are TGTGCCAGCAGTGAAGGGGACAGGACCTACAATGAGCAGTTCTTC.

CDR3 sequence reads: CASSRGAEDTQYF. In DNA, the CDR3 is TGTGCCAGCTCACGGGGGGCGGAAGATACGCAGTATTTT. This chain links TRBV18 with TRBJ2-3; D tentatively reads TRBD1 or TRBD2 (6 bases each). V was pared by 4 bases and J by 5 bases, with 10 bases between. The CDR3 loop spans 13 amino acids. Germline V gives CDR1 KGHSH, CDR2 LQKENI.

This clonotype appeared a few times. CDR3 coding DNA: TGTGCCAGCAGCCCCAACATTGGACAGGCCCTCTACGAGCAGTACTTC. It is translated as CASSPNIGQALYEQYF. This chain links TRBV3-1 with TRBJ2-7; 7 bases fit TRBD1. The CDR3 length is 16 residues. After removal of 4 bases from V and 3 bases from J, the junction contained 12 bases not matched to a gene. Germline loops: CDR1 LGHDT, CDR2 YNNKEL (reference sequence).

This clonotype has only a few counts. V is TRBV27 and J is TRBJ1-1, with TRBD1 identical over 9 bases. V shed 4 bases and J 4 bases; nucleotides not matched to a gene: 4. There are 14 residues in the CDR3. Germline V lookup: CDR1 MNHEY, CDR2 SMNVEV (reference sequence). For the CDR3, the DNA is TGTGCCAGCAGTTGGGGGACAGGGATCACTGAAGCTTTCTTT. This codes for CASSWGTGITEAFF.

The table lists this clonotype with a few counts. The chain carries TRBV2 and TRBJ2-1; 7 bases are a match to TRBD2. CDR1 SNHLY and CDR2 FYNNEI come from the germline V gene. The V gene end was trimmed by 2 bases and the J gene end by 15 bases; junction bases not matched to a gene: 10. This CDR3 contains 13 residues. CDR3 sequence reads: CASSEWGQTSRFF. DNA of the CDR3: TGTGCCAGCAGTGAATGGGGCCAGACTAGCAGGTTCTTC. The variable domain in full, completed from reference TRBV2 and TRBJ2-1, reads EPEVTQTPSHQVTQMGQEVILRCVPISNHLYFYWYRQILGQKVEFLVSFYNNEISEKSEIFDDQFSVERPDGSNFTLKIRSTKLEDSAMYFCASSEWGQTSRFFGPGTRLTVL.

This clonotype occurred a few times. The chain couples TRBV19 to TRBJ2-1; 9 bases fit TRBD2. Germline assignment: CDR1 LNHDA and CDR2 SQIVND (reference sequence). This CDR3 is 16 amino acids long. V lost 7 bases, J lost 9 bases, and 16 bases stayed unmatched. CDR3 sequence: CASTGGLAGVEGEQFF. The DNA of the CDR3 is TGTGCCAGTACGGGGGGATTAGCGGGAGTGGAAGGTGAGCAGTTCTTC.